The rows below give T cell receptor beta chains drawn from one sample of a study of blood T cells in healthy people across ages. MiXCR, run by TCRdb on the 5' RACE reads, gives a single entry per CDR3 protein. The profile shows approximately 800,000 distinct CDR3 sequences, around 24% of them singletons. The same data also contributed to another study, on T cells of mothers and their children.

Sample: blood. The receptors were gathered from a boy younger than 18 in good health. The CDR3 runs from the conserved cysteine through the conserved F or W. A D gene is named only where the DNA matches it firmly. Clone size appears in some rows only: once, few, many, or a class for an expanded clone.

abundance,d_gene,j_gene,v_gene,CDR3aa,CDR3nt
few,TRBD2,TRBJ2-5,TRBV15,CATSRFGTSGQETQYF,TGTGCCACCAGCAGATTTGGGACTAGCGGGCAAGAGACCCAGTACTTC
-,-,TRBJ2-7,TRBV4-1,CASSHSNEQYF,TGCGCCAGCAGCCATTCCAACGAGCAGTACTTC
few,-,TRBJ2-7,TRBV7-6,CAIRASLRDEQYF,TGTGCCATCCGCGCGTCCTTGAGGGACGAGCAGTACTTC
few,-,TRBJ2-5,TRBV6-5,CASSVNRARQETQYF,TGTGCCAGCAGCGTGAACAGGGCGAGGCAAGAGACCCAGTACTTC
few,TRBD1,TRBJ1-2,TRBV6-1,CASSASGGTGDGYTF,TGTGCCAGCAGTGCCTCAGGGGGCACTGGGGATGGCTACACCTTC
-,-,TRBJ1-5,TRBV25-1,CASSESGPFPGPQHF,TGTGCCAGCAGTGAATCGGGGCCCTTCCCCGGGCCCCAGCATTTT
-,-,TRBJ2-6,TRBV14,CASSPSDLSGANVLTF,TGTGCCAGCAGCCCCTCCGACCTCTCTGGGGCCAACGTCCTGACTTTC
-,-,TRBJ2-5,TRBV6-5,CASSSFWTSQETQYF,TGTGCCAGCAGTTCCTTCTGGACAAGTCAAGAGACCCAGTACTTC
few,TRBD1,TRBJ1-5,TRBV5-1,CASSSGQGGQPQHF,TGTGCCAGCAGCTCGGGACAGGGGGGTCAGCCCCAGCATTTT
-,-,TRBJ1-3,TRBV20-1,CSARRPRTVRRYTIYF,TGCAGTGCTCGTCGACCCCGGACAGTGAGAAGGTACACCATATATTTT
few,-,TRBJ2-5,TRBV3-1,CASSQEGPFQTQYF,TGTGCCAGCAGCCAAGAAGGGCCCTTTCAGACCCAGTACTTC
-,-,TRBJ1-3,TRBV7-2,CASSLFRASSGNTIYF,TGTGCCAGCAGCTTATTCAGAGCATCTTCCGGAAACACCATATATTTT
few,TRBD1,TRBJ2-7,TRBV6-5,CASSRGRGYFEQYF,TGTGCCAGCAGCCGGGGCAGGGGGTATTTCGAGCAGTACTTC
few,-,TRBJ2-5,TRBV10-3,CAISDTPQVQETQYF,TGTGCCATCAGTGATACTCCCCAGGTCCAAGAGACCCAGTACTTC
once,TRBD2,TRBJ2-5,TRBV2,CASSGRLAGSLLETQYF,TGTGCCAGCAGTGGAAGACTAGCGGGAAGTCTTTTAGAGACCCAGTACTTC
-,-,TRBJ2-4,TRBV6-1,CASRGQMLAKNIQYF,TGTGCCAGCAGAGGACAGATGCTAGCCAAAAACATTCAGTACTTC
-,-,TRBJ1-6,TRBV20-1,CSPGIRDGDSPLHF,TGCAGTCCGGGGATCCGGGACGGAGATTCACCCCTCCACTTT
few,-,TRBJ2-3,TRBV2,CASWPGTSKPDTQYF,TGTGCCAGTTGGCCTGGGACAAGCAAGCCGGATACGCAGTATTTT
-,-,TRBJ2-7,TRBV5-1,CASSLDPSDEQYF,TGCGCCAGCAGCTTGGATCCATCGGACGAGCAGTACTTC
-,-,TRBJ2-5,TRBV15,CATSGPANGLETQYF,TGTGCCACCAGCGGACCAGCAAATGGGTTGGAGACCCAGTACTTC
-,TRBD2,TRBJ2-5,TRBV12-3/TRBV12-4,CASSTGTSGPGTQYF,TGTGCCAGCAGCACCGGGACTAGCGGGCCGGGGACCCAGTACTTC
-,TRBD2,TRBJ2-5,TRBV20-1,CSAGLAGSETQYF,TGCAGTGCCGGACTAGCGGGGAGTGAGACCCAGTACTTC
-,TRBD1,TRBJ2-6,TRBV28,CASITGASGANVLTF,TGTGCCAGCATTACAGGGGCATCTGGGGCCAACGTCCTGACTTTC
-,TRBD2,TRBJ2-5,TRBV24-1,CATSEPTSGGAETQYF,TGTGCCACCAGTGAGCCGACTAGCGGGGGGGCGGAGACCCAGTACTTC
-,-,TRBJ2-5,TRBV4-1,CASSQERGPSGQETQYF,TGCGCCAGCAGCCAAGAAAGGGGGCCTAGCGGCCAAGAGACCCAGTACTTC
few,TRBD1,TRBJ2-7,TRBV9,CASSPGTEYEQYF,TGTGCCAGCAGCCCCGGGACAGAGTACGAGCAGTACTTC
-,TRBD1,TRBJ1-2,TRBV7-8,CASSSSTGGKGYGYTF,TGTGCCAGCAGCTCATCGACAGGGGGCAAGGGCTATGGCTACACCTTC
-,TRBD2,TRBJ2-5,TRBV20-1,CSASGGGAERETQYF,TGCAGTGCTAGTGGCGGGGGGGCGGAACGGGAGACCCAGTACTTC
many,-,TRBJ1-2,TRBV2,CASSVLTYVGRGGYGYTF,TGTGCCAGCAGTGTTCTCACCTATGTGGGCAGGGGAGGCTATGGCTACACCTTC
few,TRBD1,TRBJ1-1,TRBV27,CASSLGGGTNTEAFF,TGTGCCAGCAGTTTAGGAGGGGGCACGAACACTGAAGCTTTCTTT
few,TRBD1,TRBJ2-5,TRBV25-1,CASSAPQGAQETQYF,TGTGCCAGCAGTGCCCCACAGGGGGCACAAGAGACCCAGTACTTC
few,-,TRBJ2-5,TRBV28,CASTLRTTETQYF,TGTGCCAGCACCTTGAGGACAACAGAGACCCAGTACTTC
-,-,TRBJ2-7,TRBV29-1,CSVDPGRNEQYF,TGCAGCGTTGATCCCGGGCGGAACGAGCAGTACTTC
-,TRBD1,TRBJ1-1,TRBV12-3/TRBV12-4,CASTPGTGGTEAFF,TGTGCCAGCACCCCTGGGACAGGGGGCACTGAAGCTTTCTTT
-,TRBD2,TRBJ2-5,TRBV20-1,CSASTSGGQETQYF,TGCAGTGCTAGCACTAGCGGAGGACAAGAGACCCAGTACTTC
-,-,TRBJ1-1,TRBV5-1,CASSAGPRTEAFF,TGCGCCAGCAGCGCCGGCCCCCGGACTGAAGCTTTCTTT
-,TRBD1,TRBJ2-1,TRBV11-3,CASSLGATSGTGSSNEQFF,TGTGCCAGCAGCTTAGGTGCAACCTCCGGGACAGGGTCGTCCAATGAGCAGTTCTTC
-,TRBD2,TRBJ2-5,TRBV7-6,CASSLVSGRQETQYF,TGTGCCAGCAGCTTAGTTAGCGGGAGACAAGAGACCCAGTACTTC
few,-,TRBJ1-1,TRBV27,CASRQHRYRTNTEAFF,TGTGCCAGCAGACAACACCGATACCGTACGAACACTGAAGCTTTCTTT
-,-,TRBJ1-2,TRBV5-5,CASSLDVGTNYGYTF,TGTGCCAGCAGCTTGGATGTGGGGACTAACTATGGCTACACCTTC
once,-,TRBJ2-1,TRBV7-2,CASSMTGSSYNEQFF,TGTGCCAGCAGCATGACTGGGAGCTCCTACAATGAGCAGTTCTTC
many,-,TRBJ1-5,TRBV12-3/TRBV12-4,CASTDGELPQHF,TGTGCCAGCACAGACGGCGAATTGCCCCAGCATTTT
-,TRBD2,TRBJ2-1,TRBV20-1,CSAALTSGGHNEQFF,TGCAGTGCCGCCCTCACTAGCGGGGGACACAATGAGCAGTTCTTC
few,-,TRBJ1-2,TRBV7-9,CASSPPGQRGSNYGYTF,TGTGCCAGCAGCCCCCCAGGCCAGAGAGGTTCTAACTATGGCTACACCTTC
many,-,TRBJ1-2,TRBV12-3/TRBV12-4,CASSLAGTNYGYTF,TGTGCCAGCAGTTTAGCCGGGACAAACTATGGCTACACCTTC
once,-,TRBJ1-5,TRBV20-1,CSAQRWDTNQPQHF,TGCAGTGCCCAAAGGTGGGACACCAATCAGCCCCAGCATTTT
-,-,TRBJ1-5,TRBV2,CASTQGIGYDQPQHF,TGTGCCAGCACCCAGGGCATTGGGTACGATCAGCCCCAGCATTTT
-,TRBD2,TRBJ2-1,TRBV2,CASTLRRGGANEQFF,TGTGCCAGCACCCTACGGCGCGGGGGGGCCAATGAGCAGTTCTTC
-,-,TRBJ1-2,TRBV29-1,CSVVADNYGYTF,TGCAGCGTTGTGGCGGATAACTATGGCTACACCTTC
-,TRBD1,TRBJ2-6,TRBV29-1,CSARTGGESGANVLTF,TGCAGCGCTAGGACAGGGGGGGAGTCCGGGGCCAACGTCCTGACTTTC
few,TRBD2,TRBJ2-1,TRBV10-3,CAIAPSLAGGPYEQFF,TGTGCCATCGCACCCTCACTAGCGGGGGGGCCATATGAGCAGTTCTTC
many,-,TRBJ2-1,TRBV4-1,CASSQIGTGWGRGNEQFF,TGCGCCAGCAGCCAAATTGGAACAGGTTGGGGACGGGGCAATGAGCAGTTCTTC
few,-,TRBJ1-2,TRBV28,CASSWGSGGYTF,TGTGCCAGCTCTTGGGGCAGTGGTGGCTACACCTTC
-,TRBD1,TRBJ1-6,TRBV27,CATQDRGLNSPLHF,TGTGCCACCCAGGACAGGGGGCTAAATTCACCCCTCCACTTT
-,-,TRBJ2-3,TRBV5-1,CASSLGRGVGNRVPDTQYF,TGCGCCAGCAGCTTGGGCCGTGGTGTGGGTAACCGAGTACCGGATACGCAGTATTTT